These T cell receptor beta chains were read from a single sample in a study of OX40 agonist ivuxolimab in advanced cancers. Clones were read by immunoSEQ multiplex PCR, and TCRdb kept only the in-frame ones, dropping some. The sample consists of more than 65,000 clones, about 83% of them appearing once. The source was CD4+ or CD8+ T cells sorted from blood, collected in a trial of the OX40 agonist ivuxolimab. Receptor source: an adult with an advanced solid tumor such as melanoma, head and neck, liver or kidney cancer. The CDR3 runs from the conserved cysteine through the conserved F or W. Each record gives: D gene, clone size, J gene, V gene, CDR3 protein, CDR3 DNA. A D gene is named only where the DNA matches it firmly. Only part of the rows carry a size: once, few, many, or a class if the clone is expanded.

D gene: TRBD1; clone size: .; J gene: TRBJ2-2; V gene: TRBV9; CDR3 protein: CASSARDRGSPNTGELFF; CDR3 DNA: TGTGCCAGCAGCGCCCGGGACAGGGGGAGTCCGAACACCGGGGAGCTGTTTTTT
D gene: TRBD2; clone size: once; J gene: TRBJ2-1; V gene: TRBV11-3; CDR3 protein: CASSLPRGGGAVEQFF; CDR3 DNA: TGTGCCAGCAGCTTACCCCGCGGCGGGGGGGCCGTGGAGCAGTTCTTC
D gene: .; clone size: .; J gene: TRBJ2-7; V gene: TRBV15; CDR3 protein: CATSREGIGYEQYF; CDR3 DNA: TGTGCCACCAGCAGAGAGGGGATAGGATACGAGCAGTACTTC
D gene: .; clone size: once; J gene: TRBJ2-2; V gene: TRBV28; CDR3 protein: CASSLGAGELFF; CDR3 DNA: TGTGCCAGCAGTTTGGGGGCCGGGGAGCTGTTTTTT
D gene: TRBD2; clone size: .; J gene: TRBJ2-7; V gene: TRBV5-6; CDR3 protein: CASRRGLAGASYEQYF; CDR3 DNA: TGTGCCAGCAGGCGGGGACTAGCGGGAGCCTCCTACGAGCAGTACTTC
D gene: .; clone size: .; J gene: TRBJ1-5; V gene: TRBV2; CDR3 protein: CASSVSVNQPQHF; CDR3 DNA: TGTGCCAGCAGTGTGTCAGTCAATCAGCCCCAGCATTTT
D gene: TRBD2; clone size: .; J gene: TRBJ2-2; V gene: TRBV5-4; CDR3 protein: CASSLYSGATSGELFF; CDR3 DNA: TGTGCCAGCAGCTTGTACAGCGGGGCAACCTCCGGGGAGCTGTTTTTT
D gene: TRBD1; clone size: few; J gene: TRBJ1-2; V gene: TRBV27; CDR3 protein: CASSFGTDYGYTF; CDR3 DNA: TGTGCCAGCAGTTTCGGGACAGACTATGGCTACACCTTC
D gene: .; clone size: .; J gene: TRBJ2-4; V gene: TRBV5-1; CDR3 protein: CASSLGRVDIQYF; CDR3 DNA: TGCGCCAGCAGCTTGGGAAGGGTAGACATTCAGTACTTC
D gene: .; clone size: .; J gene: TRBJ1-1; V gene: TRBV6-6; CDR3 protein: CASTWGTEAFF; CDR3 DNA: TGTGCCAGCACTTGGGGAACTGAAGCTTTCTTT
D gene: TRBD1; clone size: .; J gene: TRBJ2-3; V gene: TRBV4-1; CDR3 protein: CASSHGGQGGDTQYF; CDR3 DNA: TGCGCCAGCAGCCATGGGGGACAGGGGGGTGATACGCAGTATTTT
D gene: .; clone size: .; J gene: TRBJ1-2; V gene: TRBV28; CDR3 protein: CASSSDRYGYTF; CDR3 DNA: TGTGCCAGCAGTTCTGACCGCTATGGCTACACCTTC
D gene: .; clone size: .; J gene: TRBJ1-2; V gene: TRBV9; CDR3 protein: CASSVVGQGNYGYTF; CDR3 DNA: TGTGCCAGCAGCGTAGTTGGTCAGGGGAACTATGGCTACACCTTC
D gene: .; clone size: .; J gene: TRBJ2-1; V gene: TRBV5-1; CDR3 protein: CASSLGTGSGDEQFF; CDR3 DNA: TGCGCCAGCAGCTTGGGGACGGGATCAGGCGATGAGCAGTTCTTC
D gene: TRBD2; clone size: .; J gene: TRBJ2-3; V gene: TRBV9; CDR3 protein: CASSVGIAGGRTDTQYF; CDR3 DNA: TGTGCCAGCAGCGTAGGGATAGCGGGGGGCCGCACAGATACGCAGTATTTT
D gene: .; clone size: .; J gene: TRBJ1-2; V gene: TRBV19; CDR3 protein: CASSRAAPRGYGYTF; CDR3 DNA: TGTGCCAGTTCAAGGGCGGCACCCCGGGGGTATGGCTACACCTTC
D gene: TRBD1; clone size: .; J gene: TRBJ1-2; V gene: TRBV18; CDR3 protein: CASSPSRDRGSGYGYTF; CDR3 DNA: TGTGCCAGCTCGCCTAGCCGGGACAGGGGATCGGGCTATGGCTACACCTTC
D gene: .; clone size: .; J gene: TRBJ1-1; V gene: TRBV2; CDR3 protein: CASSLRQGDTEAFF; CDR3 DNA: TGTGCCAGCAGTTTGAGGCAGGGAGATACTGAAGCTTTCTTT
D gene: .; clone size: .; J gene: TRBJ2-6; V gene: TRBV2; CDR3 protein: CASRLTRDPSGANVLTF; CDR3 DNA: TGTGCCAGCAGGTTGACTAGGGACCCCTCTGGGGCCAACGTCCTGACTTTC
D gene: .; clone size: .; J gene: TRBJ2-1; V gene: TRBV4-3; CDR3 protein: CASSQAGAGYNEQFF; CDR3 DNA: TGCGCCAGCAGCCAAGCCGGGGCGGGGTACAATGAGCAGTTCTTC
D gene: TRBD1; clone size: .; J gene: TRBJ1-3; V gene: TRBV18; CDR3 protein: CASSPGQGGGNTIYF; CDR3 DNA: TGTGCCAGCTCACCAGGACAGGGTGGCGGAAACACCATATATTTT
D gene: .; clone size: few; J gene: TRBJ2-6; V gene: TRBV5-4; CDR3 protein: CASSPGIGKGSGANVLTF; CDR3 DNA: TGTGCCAGCAGCCCCGGGATCGGAAAGGGCTCGGGGGCCAACGTCCTGACTTTC
D gene: TRBD1; clone size: .; J gene: TRBJ1-5; V gene: TRBV10-3; CDR3 protein: CAISEWDRGVGQPQHF; CDR3 DNA: TGTGCCATCAGTGAATGGGACAGGGGAGTTGGTCAGCCCCAGCATTTT
D gene: TRBD1; clone size: .; J gene: TRBJ1-5; V gene: TRBV6-4; CDR3 protein: CARPGTGPHQPQHF; CDR3 DNA: TGTGCCAGGCCCGGGACAGGGCCCCATCAGCCCCAGCATTTT
D gene: TRBD1; clone size: .; J gene: TRBJ2-2; V gene: TRBV25-1; CDR3 protein: CASLGQGNTGELFF; CDR3 DNA: TGTGCCAGCCTGGGACAGGGGAACACCGGGGAGCTGTTTTTT
D gene: .; clone size: .; J gene: TRBJ1-2; V gene: TRBV18; CDR3 protein: CASSSTPGRGPNYGYTF; CDR3 DNA: TGTGCCAGCTCATCAACACCAGGACGGGGACCTAACTATGGCTACACCTTC
D gene: TRBD1; clone size: .; J gene: TRBJ1-5; V gene: TRBV28; CDR3 protein: CASTRTGRNQPQHF; CDR3 DNA: TGTGCCAGCACCAGGACAGGGCGCAATCAGCCCCAGCATTTT
D gene: TRBD1; clone size: few; J gene: TRBJ1-2; V gene: TRBV5-1; CDR3 protein: CASSLNTGTGRGYTF; CDR3 DNA: TGCGCCAGCAGCTTAAACACCGGGACAGGGCGTGGCTACACCTTC
D gene: TRBD1; clone size: .; J gene: TRBJ1-4; V gene: TRBV15; CDR3 protein: CATSSDRGNNEKLFF; CDR3 DNA: TGTGCCACCAGCAGCGACAGGGGGAATAATGAAAAACTGTTTTTT
D gene: .; clone size: .; J gene: TRBJ2-7; V gene: TRBV6-6; CDR3 protein: CASSYGSRSYEQYF; CDR3 DNA: TGTGCCAGCAGTTACGGGTCCAGGTCCTACGAGCAGTACTTC
D gene: TRBD2; clone size: .; J gene: TRBJ2-1; V gene: TRBV9; CDR3 protein: CASSEQPLLAGANEQFF; CDR3 DNA: TGTGCCAGCAGCGAGCAACCCCTTCTAGCGGGAGCAAATGAGCAGTTCTTC
D gene: TRBD1; clone size: .; J gene: TRBJ1-2; V gene: TRBV4-3; CDR3 protein: CASSFIGGQAYGYTF; CDR3 DNA: TGCGCCAGCAGCTTTATCGGCGGACAGGCCTATGGCTACACCTTC
D gene: .; clone size: .; J gene: TRBJ2-3; V gene: TRBV7-3; CDR3 protein: CASSLDRQGGSGTQYF; CDR3 DNA: TGTGCCAGCAGCTTAGATAGACAGGGAGGGTCAGGTACGCAGTATTTT
D gene: TRBD1; clone size: .; J gene: TRBJ1-2; V gene: TRBV7-2; CDR3 protein: CASSPLTGPYRYTF; CDR3 DNA: TGTGCCAGCAGCCCATTGACAGGGCCGTATCGCTACACCTTC
D gene: .; clone size: .; J gene: TRBJ1-2; V gene: TRBV30; CDR3 protein: CAWSPPGGFYGYTF; CDR3 DNA: TGTGCCTGGAGTCCTCCCGGGGGATTCTATGGCTACACCTTC
D gene: TRBD1; clone size: .; J gene: TRBJ1-3; V gene: TRBV2; CDR3 protein: CASSKGQGSGNTIYF; CDR3 DNA: TGTGCCAGCAGCAAGGGACAGGGCTCTGGAAACACCATATATTTT
D gene: TRBD1; clone size: .; J gene: TRBJ2-7; V gene: TRBV4-2; CDR3 protein: CASSQGGGKYEQYF; CDR3 DNA: TGTGCCAGCAGCCAAGGAGGGGGCAAGTACGAGCAGTACTTC
D gene: .; clone size: .; J gene: TRBJ1-1; V gene: TRBV5-1; CDR3 protein: CASSLGHEANTEAFF; CDR3 DNA: TGCGCCAGCAGCTTGGGACACGAGGCGAACACTGAAGCTTTCTTT
D gene: .; clone size: .; J gene: TRBJ1-5; V gene: TRBV5-1; CDR3 protein: CASSSEGGSNQPQHF; CDR3 DNA: TGCGCCAGCAGCTCAGAGGGGGGGAGTAATCAGCCCCAGCATTTT
D gene: TRBD2; clone size: .; J gene: TRBJ2-1; V gene: TRBV14; CDR3 protein: CASSPKSLAGDEQFF; CDR3 DNA: TGTGCCAGCAGCCCCAAAAGCCTAGCGGGAGATGAGCAGTTCTTC
D gene: .; clone size: .; J gene: TRBJ2-2; V gene: TRBV6-6; CDR3 protein: CASRGWRAGSTGELFF; CDR3 DNA: TGTGCCAGCAGGGGGTGGCGGGCAGGTAGCACCGGGGAGCTGTTTTTT
D gene: .; clone size: few; J gene: TRBJ2-1; V gene: TRBV7-6; CDR3 protein: CASSLGRNNEQFF; CDR3 DNA: TGTGCCAGCAGCTTAGGCCGCAACAATGAGCAGTTCTTC